These 25 T cell receptor beta chains were all obtained from the same sample, sequenced in a study of blood T cell repertoires in COVID-19. Repertoires were generated with immunoSEQ multiplex PCR, while TCRdb's copy carries only in-frame clones and drops some. Altogether a few hundred thousand clones are present, about 87% being singletons, with the ten largest covering roughly 1.2%. What was sequenced was PBMCs or T cells enriched from blood (not recorded which). These receptors originate from a man aged 25-45 years who had recovered from COVID-19.

The chain carries TRBV29-1 and TRBJ1-2, with 9 bases lining up with TRBD1. The V gene end was trimmed by 4 bases and the J gene end by 4 bases; junction bases not matched to a gene: 7. CDR1 is SQVTM and CDR2 is ANQGSEA in the germline V gene. The CDR3 has 14 residues. CDR3 sequence (DNA): TGCAGCGTTGGACAGACAGGGGGTGCCTATGGCTACACCTTC. It encodes CSVGQTGGAYGYTF. Filled out from reference TRBV29-1 and TRBJ1-2, the complete variable domain reads SAVISQKPSRDICQRGTSLTIQCQVDSQVTMMFWYRQQPGQSLTLIATANQGSEATYESGFVIDKFPISRPNLTFSTLTVSNMSPEDSSIYLCSVGQTGGAYGYTFGSGTRLTVV.

Here the CDR3 reads CASSRSFTTGGVQPQHF. The DNA for the CDR3 is TGCGCCAGCAGCCGCAGCTTTACCACAGGGGGCGTTCAGCCCCAGCATTTT. This sequence joins TRBV4-3 and TRBJ1-5; 9 bases map to TRBD1. CDR1 is LGHNA, CDR2 YSLEER, per germline. CDR3 length equals 17 residues. After removal of 4 bases from V and 6 bases from J, the junction contained 13 bases not matched to a gene.

The chain joins TRBV13 to TRBJ2-1; 8 positions agree with TRBD2. CDR1 is PRHDT, CDR2 FYEKMQ, per germline (reference sequence). The CDR3 is made up of 17 amino acids. Losses at the gene ends were 5 bases for V and 5 bases for J; bases not matched to a gene: 14. The CDR3 DNA sequence: TGTGCCAGCAGCCGAGCGGGAGTCGATCCCCGAAACAATGAGCAGTTCTTC. Protein: CASSRAGVDPRNNEQFF. Full variable domain (outside the CDR3, taken from reference TRBV13 and TRBJ2-1): AAGVIQSPRHLIKEKRETATLKCYPIPRHDTVYWYQQGPGQDPQFLISFYEKMQSDKGSIPDRFSAQQFSDYHSELNMSSLELGDSALYFCASSRAGVDPRNNEQFFGPGTRLTVL.

This chain links TRBV7-5 with TRBJ2-1; the tabulated D call, TRBD2, remains unverified against the DNA. TRBV7-5 is listed as a pseudogene. This CDR3 region has 21 residues. CDR3 region: CARSLARGHDLAGVTYNEQFF. Here the CDR3 DNA reads TGTGCCAGAAGCTTAGCCAGAGGACACGACCTAGCGGGAGTCACCTACAATGAGCAGTTCTTC.

The chain combines TRBV21-1 with TRBJ2-7; the D segment call TRBD1 is taken from the table without a DNA check. TRBV21-1 is a recognized pseudogene. CDR3 size: 13 residues. The CDR3 loop reads CASSKVRDYEQYF. CDR3 in DNA: TGTGCCAGCAGCAAAGTCAGGGACTACGAGCAGTACTTC.

The genes are TRBV18 and TRBJ1-6, with TRBD1 identical over 7 bases. Germline V gene data show CDR1 as KGHSH and CDR2 as LQKENI. Trimming removed 3 bases from V and 5 bases from J; junction bases left unmatched: 1. The CDR3 covers 14 residues. For the CDR3, the DNA is TGTGCCAGCTCACCCGACAGGGATAATTCACCCCTCCACTTT. Translating gives CASSPDRDNSPLHF.

The chain joins TRBV15 to TRBJ1-5, with D unresolved. The germline V gene has CDR1 LNHNV and CDR2 YYDKDF (reference sequence). There are 12 residues in the CDR3. Trimming pared 2 bases from V and 5 bases from J, leaving 4 bases between. As DNA, the CDR3 is TGTGCCACCAGCAGAACGGATCAGCCCCAGCATTTT. Amino acid sequence: CATSRTDQPQHF. Full variable domain (remainder filled in from reference TRBV15 and TRBJ1-5): DAMVIQNPRYQVTQFGKPVTLSCSQTLNHNVMYWYQQKSSQAPKLLFHYYDKDFNNEADTPDNFQSRRPNTSFCFLDIRSPGLGDTAMYLCATSRTDQPQHFGDGTRLSIL.

V is TRBV19 and J is TRBJ1-5; D unclear. Germline CDR1 reads LNHDA; CDR2 reads SQIVND (reference sequence). CDR3 length equals 15 residues. The V end was cut by 6 bases, the J end by 2 bases, with 14 bases between. CDR3 nucleotide sequence: TGTGCCAGTAGAGATATAGACCGGGGCAATCAGCCCCAGCATTTT. This gives the protein CASRDIDRGNQPQHF.

The chain employs TRBV7-9 and TRBJ1-2; no definite D call. Germline V lookup: CDR1 SEHNR, CDR2 FQNEAQ (reference sequence). The length of the CDR3 is 13 residues. V was pared by 5 bases and J by 8 bases, with 15 bases between. The CDR3 DNA follows: TGTGCCAGCAGCCCCGAGTACTGGAGCGGCTACACCTTC. This codes for CASSPEYWSGYTF. The full variable domain, with the rest looked up from reference TRBV7-9 and TRBJ1-2, is DTGVSQNPRHKITKRGQNVTFRCDPISEHNRLYWYRQTLGQGPEFLTYFQNEAQLEKSRLLSDRFSAERPKGSFSTLEIQRTEQGDSAMYLCASSPEYWSGYTFGSGTRLTVV.

Worth noting for this clone: Other DNA sequences in the sample encode the same CDR3. CDR3 DNA sequence: TGTGCCACCAGTGATCCAGGGGAGACCCAGTACTTC. Translated: CATSDPGETQYF. The chain is built from TRBV24-1 and TRBJ2-5; possibly TRBD1 for D (5 bases). Germline V gives CDR1 KGHDR, CDR2 SFDVKD. Trimming cost V 3 bases and J 5 bases, with 6 bases left between them. The CDR3 contains 12 residues.

The chain has TRBV30 and TRBJ1-6; 10 bases map to TRBD1. Trimming at V came to 3 bases and at J to 7 bases, leaving 12 bases not matched to a gene. This CDR3 contains 17 residues. CDR1 and CDR2 (germline): GTSNPN, SVGIG (reference sequence). The CDR3 region has the DNA TGTGCCTGGAGCCCGAGACAGGGGGCCTGGAAAAATTCACCCCTCCACTTT. The encoded protein is CAWSPRQGAWKNSPLHF.

This rearrangement joins TRBV19 to TRBJ2-3; D perhaps matches TRBD2 (5 bases). This CDR3 has 16 amino acids. With 0 bases removed from V and 0 bases from J, the gap between germline ends came to 10 bases. Per germline, CDR1 LNHDA and CDR2 SQIVND (reference sequence). The CDR3 region has the DNA TGTGCCAGTAGTATAGATCTCGGGGTTAGCACAGATACGCAGTATTTT. Translated: CASSIDLGVSTDTQYF.

J is TRBJ2-5 and V is TRBV30; 7 bases align to TRBD2. The CDR3 spans 14 residues. Germline-derived CDR1 and CDR2 are GTSNPN and SVGIG (reference sequence). V was pared by 0 bases and J by 4 bases, with 5 bases of the junction left unmatched. CDR3 sequence (DNA): TGTGCCTGGAGTGTAGGCGGGAGTGGAGAGACCCAGTACTTC. It codes for CAWSVGGSGETQYF.

CDR3 loop: CAIRDRDNGFF. CDR3 bases: TGTGCCATCAGGGACCGGGACAATGGTTTCTTT. This chain connects TRBV10-3 to TRBJ1-1; maybe TRBD1 (6 bases). Trimming took 6 bases from V and 13 from J, leaving 15 bases between them. Germline-derived CDR1 and CDR2 are ENHRY and SYGVKD. The CDR3 has 11 amino acids.

The chain has TRBV3-1 (or the pseudogene TRBV3-2) and TRBJ1-2, with no clear D. This CDR3 has 12 residues. V lost 1 base and J 8 bases, leaving 8 bases between the germline ends. From germline, CDR1 is LGHDT and CDR2 YNNKEL (reference sequence). In nucleotides, the CDR3 is TGTGCCAGCAGCCAAGTACGCGGAGGCTACACCTTC. Protein sequence: CASSQVRGGYTF.

Only a few counts were recorded for this clone. V usage is TRBV6-2 or TRBV6-3 and J usage is TRBJ2-1; 8 bases fit TRBD1. The junction had 8 bases not matched to a gene; V was cut back by 6 bases and J by 7 bases. There are 14 residues in the CDR3. Germline V gives CDR1 MNHEY, CDR2 SVGEGT. The CDR3 nucleotides read TGTGCCAGCAGCTCTTGGACAGGGAAGAATGAGCAGTTCTTC. It specifies CASSSWTGKNEQFF.

About this clone: One junction end does not reproduce the germline sequence, and a read error may be involved. The V and J genes are TRBV7-7 and TRBJ2-2; maybe TRBD2 (5 bases). The CDR3 loop spans 14 amino acids. Germline values: CDR1 SSHAT, CDR2 FNYEAQ (reference sequence). The CDR3 protein is CASSSRGNTGELFF. The CDR3 nucleotides read TGTGCTAGCAGCTCCCGGGGGAACACCGGGGAGCTGTTTTTT.

The rearrangement joins TRBV11-2 to TRBJ2-5, with TRBD1 matching 7 bases. The CDR3 sequence is 15 residues long. The germline CDR1 and CDR2 sequences are SGHAT and FQNNGV. V shed 5 bases, J shed 1 base, and the junction held 7 bases outside the gene matches. CDR3 amino acids: CASSPIRGRQETQYF. CDR3 bases: TGTGCCAGCAGCCCTATTAGGGGGCGCCAAGAGACCCAGTACTTC.

The gene calls are TRBV2 and TRBJ1-1; D unclear. The germline V and J ends were trimmed by 4 bases and 1 base, with 10 bases remaining between them. CDR1 SNHLY and CDR2 FYNNEI come from the germline V gene. CDR3 size: 14 residues. Here the CDR3 DNA reads TGTGCCAGCAGTGGTCGGGGTCCGAACACTGAAGCTTTCTTT. It codes for CASSGRGPNTEAFF.

This CDR3 is CASSLPGGETQYF. DNA for the CDR3: TGCGCCAGCAGCCTACCGGGGGGAGAGACCCAGTACTTC. The V gene is TRBV4-1, the J gene TRBJ2-5, with 7 bases identical to TRBD2. The J segment lost 4 bases and the V segment lost 4 bases, leaving 3 bases of the junction unmatched. The germline CDR1 and CDR2 sequences are MGHRA and YSYEKL. The CDR3 extends over 13 amino acids.

The V call is TRBV30, the J call TRBJ2-3, with 7 positions matching TRBD1. V dropped 5 bases and J dropped 2; count of bases not matched to a gene: 4. The CDR3 extends over 13 amino acids. Germline CDR1 GTSNPN, CDR2 SVGIG (reference sequence). The CDR3 region is CAWGGQLTDTQYF. In DNA form, the CDR3 reads TGTGCCTGGGGGGGACAGCTCACAGATACGCAGTATTTT.

The chain is built from TRBV6-4 and TRBJ1-1; 7 bases align to TRBD1. Germline loops: CDR1 MRHNA, CDR2 SNTAGT. The CDR3 sequence is 15 residues long. Losses at the gene ends were 6 bases for V and 5 bases for J; bases not matched to a gene: 12. The CDR3: CASSLPGQRRTEAFF. CDR3 nucleotides: TGTGCCAGCAGCCTTCCGGGACAGAGAAGAACTGAAGCTTTCTTT.

This chain links TRBV19 with TRBJ2-3; TRBD2 agrees at 12 bases. The V and J ends lost 4 bases and 4 bases, in that order; junction bases with no gene match: 6. The CDR3 has 16 amino acids. Germline V lookup: CDR1 LNHDA, CDR2 SQIVND (reference sequence). CDR3 sequence reads: CASSTGLAGPADTQYF. CDR3 DNA: TGTGCCAGTAGTACCGGACTAGCGGGGCCCGCAGATACGCAGTATTTT.

V usage is TRBV7-9 and J usage is TRBJ2-7; 8 bases are shared with TRBD2. From germline, CDR1 is SEHNR and CDR2 FQNEAQ (reference sequence). CDR3 length: 19 amino acids. Germline trimming cut 2 bases from V and 2 bases from J; bases unmatched to any gene: 17. This CDR3 is CASSLLQGVKGLGTYEQYF. The DNA for the CDR3 is TGTGCCAGCAGCTTACTACAGGGAGTAAAGGGACTAGGGACCTACGAGCAGTACTTC.

The chain has TRBV24-1 and TRBJ2-1, with 13 bases matching TRBD2. The V gene end was trimmed by 11 bases and the J gene end by 9 bases; junction bases not matched to a gene: 9. This CDR3 region has 14 residues. Germline CDR1 is KGHDR and CDR2 is SFDVKD. The CDR3 sequence is CANLLAGGPGEQFF. DNA for the CDR3: TGTGCCAACCTACTAGCGGGGGGGCCCGGTGAGCAGTTCTTC.